This T cell receptor (beta chain) was captured by sequencing in a study of response to subunit inactivated influenza vaccine. The CDR3 length is 14 residues. Trimming shortened V by 2 bases and J by 3 bases, and 9 bases separated the two germline ends. This clonotype has more than one count but fewer than ten. TCRdb re-called the RT-PCR reads with MiXCR, one entry per CDR3 protein. The sample holds 500,000 or so distinct CDR3 sequences, approximately 16% seen once. This sequence joins TRBV12-3 or TRBV12-4 and TRBJ2-3; D gene ambiguous. The sequencing here drew on CD4+ T cells sorted from PBMCs, taken roughly 24 months after vaccination. The origin of this receptor is a man aged 50-75 years who received an inactivated influenza vaccine. CDR3 in amino acids: CASSLSAATDTQYF. The CDR3 region has the DNA TGTGCCAGCAGTTTATCGGCAGCAACAGATACGCAGTATTTT.